This TCR beta chain came from a study of blood T cell repertoires in COVID-19. Study-level information: Acute and convalescent COVID-19 samples came from the United States, Italy and Spain.

The table lists this clone with a count of one. V was clipped by 9 bases and J by 3 bases; unmatched bases: 4. The length of the CDR3 is 13 residues. Germline values: CDR1 LNHDA, CDR2 SQIVND (reference sequence). Sequenced by immunoSEQ multiplex PCR; TCRdb stores in-frame clones only, minus some. The table lists approximately 80,000 clones, approximately 86% of them singletons, with less than 6.5% in the top ten. This receptor was obtained from a man aged 35-49 years with acute or convalescent COVID-19. The sample taken for sequencing was peripheral blood. This chain uses TRBV19 with TRBJ2-3, with 9 bases identical to TRBD2. CDR3: CASSGRRTDTQYF. CDR3 coding DNA: TGTGCCAGCAGCGGGAGGAGGACAGATACGCAGTATTTT.